A single sample gave rise to the 29 T cell receptor beta chains below, sequenced in a study of T cell changes during pregnancy in multiple sclerosis. This table comes from immunoSEQ multiplex PCR, and its TCRdb copy is limited to in-frame clones, with some not included. Among approximately 100,000 clones listed, about 92% were seen once. Sequenced material: peripheral blood, taken in the second trimester of pregnancy. These receptor sequences come from a female donor with multiple sclerosis, enrolled in a pregnancy study.

This clone appeared a few times. The gene calls are TRBV28 and TRBJ2-5; 7 positions agree with TRBD1. Unmatched junction bases numbered 19, after V lost 1 base and J lost 5 bases. Germline V gene lookup returns CDR1 MDHEN and CDR2 SYDVKM. The CDR3 runs to 19 residues. CDR3 in amino acids: CASSLLTETGTVLPETQYF. CDR3 in DNA: TGTGCCAGCAGTTTATTGACCGAAACCGGGACAGTTCTGCCGGAGACCCAGTACTTC.

This clone was detected a few times. The genes are TRBV19 and TRBJ1-1; D possibly corresponds to TRBD1 (6 bases). Germline-derived CDR1 and CDR2 are LNHDA and SQIVND (reference sequence). Deletions cut 4 bases from V and 3 bases from J, with 15 bases between. This CDR3 is built from 15 residues. The CDR3 is CASSREQGRDTEAFF. The CDR3 DNA sequence: TGTGCCAGTAGTAGAGAACAGGGTAGGGACACTGAAGCTTTCTTT.

A single count supports this clone. The rearrangement links TRBV9 to TRBJ1-1, with TRBD1 identical over 7 bases. V trimming: 3 bases; J trimming: 0 bases; junction bases outside the gene matches: 5. The CDR3 covers 15 residues. The V gene's germline CDR1 is SGDLS and CDR2 YYNGEE. The CDR3 coding sequence is TGTGCCAGCAGCGCTCAGACAGGGATGAACACTGAAGCTTTCTTT. This gives the protein CASSAQTGMNTEAFF.

Comments on this clone: Other DNA sequences in this specimen translate into the identical CDR3. The V gene is TRBV5-1, the J gene TRBJ2-3; 13 nucleotides align to TRBD2. This CDR3 spans 16 amino acids. Germline V lookup: CDR1 SGHRS, CDR2 YFSETQ. J lost 0 bases, V lost 2 bases, and 0 bases had no gene match. The CDR3 loop is CASSLLAGGSTDTQYF. The CDR3 bases are TGCGCCAGCAGCTTACTAGCGGGAGGGAGCACAGATACGCAGTATTTT. The full variable domain, with the rest looked up from reference TRBV5-1 and TRBJ2-3, is KAGVTQTPRYLIKTRGQQVTLSCSPISGHRSVSWYQQTPGQGLQFLFEYFSETQRNKGNFPGRFSGRQFSNSRSEMNVSTLELGDSALYLCASSLLAGGSTDTQYFGPGTRLTVL.

This sequence joins TRBV18 and TRBJ2-7; tentatively, D is TRBD2 (6 bases). The CDR3 consists of 13 residues. Trimming took off 3 bases at V and 3 bases at J, with 9 bases between the two ends. Germline assignment: CDR1 KGHSH and CDR2 LQKENI. As DNA, the CDR3 is TGTGCCAGCTCACCGCGGGACGGCTACGAGCAGTACTTC. It is translated as CASSPRDGYEQYF.

The rearrangement links TRBV29-1 to TRBJ2-7; TRBD2 is a possible D gene (5 bases). Germline values: CDR1 SQVTM, CDR2 ANQGSEA. Trimming stripped 2 bases from V and 0 bases from J, with 14 bases between. The CDR3 totals 15 residues. The CDR3 reads CSVEITRSNSYEQYF. DNA for the CDR3: TGCAGCGTTGAAATCACTAGGTCCAACTCCTACGAGCAGTACTTC.

The gene calls are TRBV4-1 and TRBJ2-1; perhaps TRBD2 as D (6 bases). Trimming cost V 1 base and J 5 bases, with 18 bases left between them. The CDR3 consists of 17 residues. Germline CDR1 MGHRA, CDR2 YSYEKL. CDR3 bases: TGCGCCAGCAGCCAAGTAGGAAGTCTAGCGCTTAACAATGAGCAGTTCTTC. It translates to CASSQVGSLALNNEQFF.

The chain combines TRBV28 with TRBJ1-1; D gene uncertain. The CDR3 sequence is 12 residues long. Trimming took off 6 bases at V and 5 bases at J, with 10 bases between the two ends. CDR1 is MDHEN, CDR2 SYDVKM, per germline. The CDR3 sequence is CASRPETTEAFF. For the CDR3, the DNA is TGTGCCAGCAGGCCTGAGACTACTGAAGCTTTCTTT.

The rearrangement uses TRBV30 and TRBJ2-3; a weak D match, TRBD1 (6 bases). This CDR3 is 14 amino acids long. Germline V lookup: CDR1 GTSNPN, CDR2 SVGIG (reference sequence). Deletions cut 3 bases from V and 2 bases from J, with 12 bases between. CDR3 coding DNA: TGTGCCTGGAGAAGGGACACGTTCACAGATACGCAGTATTTT. Protein sequence: CAWRRDTFTDTQYF.

V usage is TRBV5-1 and J usage is TRBJ2-5, with a weak D call TRBD1 (6 bases). The CDR3 is 14 residues long. V lost 3 bases and J lost 5, with 14 bases in between. The germline V gene has CDR1 SGHRS and CDR2 YFSETQ. The CDR3 DNA sequence: TGCGCCAGCAGCTCACCAAACAGGGAGGAGACCCAGTACTTC. It encodes CASSSPNREETQYF.

The chain carries TRBV14 and TRBJ2-1, with D perhaps matching TRBD2 (5 bases). V shed 3 bases and J shed 4 bases, with 13 bases lying between them. This CDR3 is built from 15 residues. In germline, CDR1 is SGHDN, CDR2 FVKESK. CDR3 in DNA: TGTGCCAGCAGCCATCAGGAGCGGATTTACAATGAGCAGTTCTTC. Amino acid sequence: CASSHQERIYNEQFF.

This clone was counted only a few times. The rearrangement links TRBV29-1 to TRBJ1-1; TRBD1 is a possible D gene (5 bases). Germline loops: CDR1 SQVTM, CDR2 ANQGSEA. Trimming left V 3 bases short and J 1 base short, with 9 bases between. This CDR3 contains 13 residues. The CDR3 protein is CSVDSGTNTEAFF. The CDR3 DNA is TGCAGCGTTGATAGCGGGACGAACACTGAAGCTTTCTTT.

The chain recombines TRBV7-2 with TRBJ2-3; 10 nucleotides align to TRBD2. J was trimmed by 2 bases and V by 5 bases; bases with no gene match: 13. CDR1 and CDR2 (germline): SGHTA, FQGNSA. The CDR3 length is 18 residues. CDR3 sequence reads: CASSRGGLAGVFTDTQYF. The CDR3, as DNA: TGTGCCAGCAGCCGCGGAGGGCTAGCGGGGGTTTTCACAGATACGCAGTATTTT.

The rearrangement joins TRBV18 to TRBJ2-3; 7 bases line up with TRBD1. The CDR3 contains 15 residues. V lost 10 bases to trimming and J lost 0 bases; unmatched junction nucleotides: 10. The germline V gene encodes CDR1 KGHSH and CDR2 LQKENI. The CDR3 sequence is CATCTGVSSTDTQYF. As DNA, the CDR3 is TGTGCCACCTGCACAGGGGTTTCTAGCACAGATACGCAGTATTTT. Supplemented by reference TRBV18 and TRBJ2-3, the full variable domain reads NAGVMQNPRHLVRRRGQEARLRCSPMKGHSHVYWYRQLPEEGLKFMVYLQKENIIDESGMPKERFSAEFPKEGPSILRIQQVVRGDSAAYFCATCTGVSSTDTQYFGPGTRLTVL.

This chain uses TRBV28 with TRBJ1-2, with D maybe TRBD1 (5 bases). This CDR3 comprises 16 residues. From germline, CDR1 is MDHEN and CDR2 SYDVKM. The CDR3 loop reads CAGTPHRDSDNYGYTF. The CDR3 nucleotides are TGTGCAGGCACCCCCCACCGGGACTCAGATAACTATGGCTACACCTTC.

The rearrangement links TRBV5-1 to TRBJ1-4; possible D gene TRBD1, 5 bases. The CDR3 runs to 15 residues. Deletions cut 4 bases from V and 3 bases from J, with 13 bases between. CDR1 and CDR2 (germline): SGHRS, YFSETQ. The CDR3 nucleotides read TGCGCCAGCAGCCCCCTCGGAGGGGCTAATGAAAAACTGTTTTTT. Translated: CASSPLGGANEKLFF.

The J gene is TRBJ2-7, the V gene TRBV6-1; TRBD2 aligns across 10 bases. Germline V gene lookup returns CDR1 MNHNS and CDR2 SASEGT. After removal of 7 bases from V and 3 bases from J, the junction contained 6 bases not matched to a gene. CDR3 size: 14 residues. CDR3 nucleotides: TGTGCCAGCACTAGTAGCGGGAGGTTCTACGAGCAGTACTTC. As protein: CASTSSGRFYEQYF.

The gene calls are TRBV30 and TRBJ2-3; TRBD2 aligns across 9 bases. Germline lookup yields CDR1 GTSNPN and CDR2 SVGIG (reference sequence). The CDR3 length is 13 residues. V shed 5 bases, J shed 4 bases, and the junction held 4 bases outside the gene matches. The CDR3 is CAWAGGLADTQYF. CDR3 coding DNA: TGTGCCTGGGCGGGGGGGCTGGCAGATACGCAGTATTTT. The full variable domain, its missing parts supplied by reference TRBV30 and TRBJ2-3, is SQTIHQWPATLVQPVGSPLSLECTVEGTSNPNLYWYRQAAGRGLQLLFYSVGIGQISSEVPQNLSASRPQDRQFILSSKKLLLSDSGFYLCAWAGGLADTQYFGPGTRLTVL.

This chain joins TRBV30 and TRBJ2-5; D not certain. Trimming took off 3 bases at V and 7 bases at J, with 15 bases between the two ends. The CDR3 is 13 residues long. Germline values: CDR1 GTSNPN, CDR2 SVGIG (reference sequence). The CDR3 sequence is CAWSPRVAGTQYF. The CDR3 coding sequence is TGTGCCTGGAGCCCCCGGGTAGCTGGGACCCAGTACTTC.

The CDR3 coding sequence is TGCGCCAGCAGCTTTAGGGGACTGTACGAGCAGTACTTC. It specifies CASSFRGLYEQYF. The chain recombines TRBV5-1 with TRBJ2-7; a weak D match, TRBD2 (6 bases). V lost 2 bases, J lost 4 bases, and 10 bases lay in between. Germline values: CDR1 SGHRS, CDR2 YFSETQ. This CDR3 is 13 amino acids long.

The chain joins TRBV2 to TRBJ1-4; the D gene is possibly TRBD1 (5 bases). CDR1 is SNHLY and CDR2 is FYNNEI in the germline V gene. Trimming pared 7 bases from V and 0 bases from J, leaving 12 bases between. The length of the CDR3 is 15 residues. CDR3 DNA sequence: TGTGCCAGCAAGGGACTGCTCGCAACTAATGAAAAACTGTTTTTT. It encodes CASKGLLATNEKLFF.

V usage is TRBV5-1 and J usage is TRBJ2-2; TRBD1 is a possible D gene (6 bases). CDR1 SGHRS and CDR2 YFSETQ come from the germline V gene. Trimming pared 2 bases from V and 4 bases from J, leaving 18 bases between. The CDR3 runs to 17 residues. Written as DNA, the CDR3 is TGCGCCAGCAGCTTCTCAGTAACAGGGCTCACCACCGGGGAGCTGTTTTTT. Translation gives CASSFSVTGLTTGELFF.

The chain joins TRBV14 to TRBJ1-3; a possible D gene is TRBD1 (6 bases). The CDR3 covers 16 residues. V lost 3 bases and J 0 bases, leaving 12 bases between the germline ends. Looked up from germline, CDR1 is SGHDN and CDR2 is FVKESK. CDR3 sequence reads: CASSHRGTSSGNTIYF. In DNA, the CDR3 is TGTGCCAGCAGCCACAGGGGCACTAGCTCTGGAAACACCATATATTTT.

The chain recombines TRBV5-4 with TRBJ2-3; D perhaps matches TRBD1 (6 bases). This CDR3 spans 12 amino acids. Trimming left V 7 bases short and J 5 bases short, with 11 bases between. Germline CDR1 and CDR2: SGHNT and YYREEE (reference sequence). DNA of the CDR3: TGTGCCAGCCAGGGGTGGGGAGATACGCAGTATTTT. Residues: CASQGWGDTQYF.

This clone was observed once. This chain links TRBV5-8 with TRBJ1-5; 9 positions match TRBD1. The J segment lost 0 bases and the V segment lost 2 bases, leaving 9 bases of the junction unmatched. The CDR3 contains 18 residues. Germline V gene data show CDR1 as SGHTS and CDR2 as YDEGEE. The DNA for the CDR3 is TGTGCCAGCAGCTTCACGGGACAGGGAATTAATAGCAATCAGCCCCAGCATTTT. It yields the protein CASSFTGQGINSNQPQHF.

This clone was counted between two and nine times. The chain has TRBV19 and TRBJ1-4; perhaps TRBD1 as D (6 bases). Germline V gene lookup returns CDR1 LNHDA and CDR2 SQIVND (reference sequence). This CDR3 comprises 14 residues. Trimming left V 4 bases short and J 11 bases short, with 17 bases between. For the CDR3, the DNA is TGTGCCAGTAGTACAGCAGGGGCTTGGGGGAAACTGTTTTTT. It translates to CASSTAGAWGKLFF.

The chain has TRBV29-1 and TRBJ2-4; D might be TRBD1 (6 bases). CDR1 is SQVTM, CDR2 ANQGSEA, per germline. The CDR3 has 14 residues. Trimming took 7 bases from V and 0 from J, leaving 13 bases between them. The CDR3 loop reads CSARQELAKNIQYF. The CDR3 bases are TGCAGCGCTAGACAGGAACTAGCCAAAAACATTCAGTACTTC.

The chain carries TRBV7-2 and TRBJ1-2; 7 bases align to TRBD1. Germline CDR1 and CDR2: SGHTA and FQGNSA. With 5 bases clipped from V and 0 bases from J, the junction kept 3 bases outside the gene matches. This CDR3 is 14 amino acids long. The DNA of the CDR3 is TGTGCCAGCAGCAAGGGACAGACTAACTATGGCTACACCTTC. It yields the protein CASSKGQTNYGYTF.

The chain links TRBV6-1 to TRBJ1-6; possibly TRBD1 for D (5 bases). Between the trimmed V and J ends, which lost 6 bases and 7 bases, there was a span of 10 bases. Germline V gene lookup returns CDR1 MNHNS and CDR2 SASEGT. The CDR3 has 13 amino acids. This chain's CDR3 is CASRGRVNSPLHF. The CDR3 DNA sequence: TGTGCCAGCAGGGGCAGGGTAAATTCACCCCTCCACTTT.